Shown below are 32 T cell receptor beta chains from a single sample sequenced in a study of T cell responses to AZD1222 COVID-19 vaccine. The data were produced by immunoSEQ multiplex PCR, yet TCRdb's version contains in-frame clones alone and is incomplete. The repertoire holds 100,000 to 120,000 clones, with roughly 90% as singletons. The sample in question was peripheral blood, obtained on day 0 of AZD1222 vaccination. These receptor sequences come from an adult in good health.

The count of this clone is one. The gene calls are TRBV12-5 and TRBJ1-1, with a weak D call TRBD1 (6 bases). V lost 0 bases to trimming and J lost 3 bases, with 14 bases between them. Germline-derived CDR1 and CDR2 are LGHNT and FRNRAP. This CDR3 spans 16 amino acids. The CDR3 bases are TGTGCTAGTGGTTTGGTACTCGGGGGACAAGACACTGAAGCTTTCTTT. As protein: CASGLVLGGQDTEAFF.

Written as DNA, the CDR3 is TGTGCCAGCAGCGTAGGGGACAGTAAGACCTACGAGCAGTACTTC. Amino acids: CASSVGDSKTYEQYF. The chain couples TRBV9 to TRBJ2-7; the match to TRBD1 covers 7 bases. The trim removed 0 bases at V and 2 bases at J, leaving 5 bases unmatched. Germline CDR1 SGDLS, CDR2 YYNGEE. This CDR3 comprises 15 residues.

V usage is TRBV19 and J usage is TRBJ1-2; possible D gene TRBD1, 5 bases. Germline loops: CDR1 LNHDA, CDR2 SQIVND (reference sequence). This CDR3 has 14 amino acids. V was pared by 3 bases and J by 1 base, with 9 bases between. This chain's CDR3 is CASSIPGGNYGYTF. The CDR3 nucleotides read TGTGCCAGTAGTATCCCGGGGGGTAACTATGGCTACACCTTC.

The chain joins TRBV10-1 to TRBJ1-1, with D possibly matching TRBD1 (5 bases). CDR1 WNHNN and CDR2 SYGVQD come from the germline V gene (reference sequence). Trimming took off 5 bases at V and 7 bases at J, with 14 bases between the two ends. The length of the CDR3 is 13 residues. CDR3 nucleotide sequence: TGCGCCAGCAGTTTTGAGGGGCAGGGTGAAGCTTTCTTT. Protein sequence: CASSFEGQGEAFF.

The CDR3 nucleotides are TGTGCCAGCTCACCCGAGCTAGCGGGGGAGACCCAGTACTTC. It translates to CASSPELAGETQYF. The V and J genes are TRBV18 and TRBJ2-5, with TRBD2 matching over 9 bases. The CDR3 length is 14 residues. Per the germline V gene, CDR1 is KGHSH and CDR2 is LQKENI. Trimming took 3 bases from V and 5 from J; bases not matched to a gene: 4.

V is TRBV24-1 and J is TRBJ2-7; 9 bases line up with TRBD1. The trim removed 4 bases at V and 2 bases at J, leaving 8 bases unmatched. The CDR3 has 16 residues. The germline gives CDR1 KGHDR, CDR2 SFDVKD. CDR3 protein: CATSDPQGAQPYEQYF. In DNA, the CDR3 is TGTGCCACCAGTGACCCACAGGGGGCGCAGCCCTACGAGCAGTACTTC.

The CDR3 sequence: CSAGAGYGYTF. CDR3 nucleotides: TGCAGTGCTGGCGCAGGCTATGGCTACACCTTC. This chain uses TRBV20-1 with TRBJ1-2, with unresolved D. The CDR3 consists of 11 residues. From germline, CDR1 is DFQATT and CDR2 SNEGSKA (reference sequence). Trimming pared 5 bases from V and 4 bases from J, leaving 8 bases between.

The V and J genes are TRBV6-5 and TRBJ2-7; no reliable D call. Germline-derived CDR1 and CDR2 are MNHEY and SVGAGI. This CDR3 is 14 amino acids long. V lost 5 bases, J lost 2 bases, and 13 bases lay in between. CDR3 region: CASSPQTEAYEQYF. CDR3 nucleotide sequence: TGTGCCAGCAGTCCTCAGACGGAAGCCTACGAGCAGTACTTC.

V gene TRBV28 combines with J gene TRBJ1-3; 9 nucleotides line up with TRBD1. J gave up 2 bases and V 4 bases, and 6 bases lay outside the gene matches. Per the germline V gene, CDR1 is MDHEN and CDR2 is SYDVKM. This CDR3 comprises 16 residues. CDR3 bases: TGTGCCAGCAGTTGGGACAGGGTGAGAGCTGGAAACACCATATATTTT. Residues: CASSWDRVRAGNTIYF. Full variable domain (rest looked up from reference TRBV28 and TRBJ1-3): DVKVTQSSRYLVKRTGEKVFLECVQDMDHENMFWYRQDPGLGLRLIYFSYDVKMKEKGDIPEGYSVSREKKERFSLILESASTNQTSMYLCASSWDRVRAGNTIYFGEGSWLTVV.

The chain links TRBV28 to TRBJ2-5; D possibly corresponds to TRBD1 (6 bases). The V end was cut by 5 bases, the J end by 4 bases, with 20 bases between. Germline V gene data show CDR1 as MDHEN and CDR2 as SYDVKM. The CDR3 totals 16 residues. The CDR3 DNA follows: TGTGCCAGCAGTCCTGTACCCTTTCTGGGGGCAGAGACCCAGTACTTC. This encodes CASSPVPFLGAETQYF.

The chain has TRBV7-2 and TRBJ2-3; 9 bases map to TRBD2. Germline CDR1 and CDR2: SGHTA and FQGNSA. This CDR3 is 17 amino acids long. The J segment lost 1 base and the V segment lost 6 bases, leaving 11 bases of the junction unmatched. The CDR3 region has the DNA TGTGCCAGCAGAAGCGGGGGGCGTAGCGGGCGCACAGATACGCAGTATTTT. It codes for CASRSGGRSGRTDTQYF.

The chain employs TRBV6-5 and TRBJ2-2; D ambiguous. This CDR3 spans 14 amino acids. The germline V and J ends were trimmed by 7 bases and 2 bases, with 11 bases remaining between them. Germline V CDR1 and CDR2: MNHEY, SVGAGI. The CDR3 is CASIQVDNTGELFF. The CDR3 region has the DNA TGTGCCAGCATTCAGGTAGACAACACCGGGGAGCTGTTTTTT.

The CDR3: CASSFLPGRTYEQYF. The DNA for the CDR3 is TGCGCCAGCAGCTTTCTACCGGGACGGACCTACGAGCAGTACTTC. The chain is built from TRBV5-1 and TRBJ2-7; D assignment may be TRBD1 or TRBD2 (5 bases each). Trimming took off 2 bases at V and 2 bases at J, with 14 bases between the two ends. Looked up from germline, CDR1 is SGHRS and CDR2 is YFSETQ. This CDR3 is 15 amino acids long.

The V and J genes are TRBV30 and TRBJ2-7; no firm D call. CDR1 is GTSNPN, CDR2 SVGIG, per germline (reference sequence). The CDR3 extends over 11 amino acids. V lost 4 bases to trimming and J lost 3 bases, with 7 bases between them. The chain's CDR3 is CAWKVGYEQYF. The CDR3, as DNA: TGTGCCTGGAAAGTCGGCTACGAGCAGTACTTC.

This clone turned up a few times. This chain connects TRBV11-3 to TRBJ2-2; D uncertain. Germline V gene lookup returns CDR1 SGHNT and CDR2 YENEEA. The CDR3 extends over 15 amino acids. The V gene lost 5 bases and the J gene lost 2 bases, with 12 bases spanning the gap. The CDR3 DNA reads TGTGCCAGCAGCCCTTGGAACACTAACACCGGGGAGCTGTTTTTT. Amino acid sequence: CASSPWNTNTGELFF.

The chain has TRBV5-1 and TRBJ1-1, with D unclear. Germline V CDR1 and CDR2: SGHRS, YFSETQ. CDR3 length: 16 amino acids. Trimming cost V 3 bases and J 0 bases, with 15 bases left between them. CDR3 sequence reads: CASSSQTAPLNTEAFF. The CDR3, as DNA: TGCGCCAGCAGCTCTCAGACGGCCCCACTGAACACTGAAGCTTTCTTT.

In DNA form, the CDR3 reads TGTGCCAGCAGGACTCCCGACAGGACCTCTGGAAACACCATATATTTT. It encodes CASRTPDRTSGNTIYF. This chain connects TRBV28 to TRBJ1-3; D may be TRBD1 (6 bases). V lost 6 bases, J lost 0 bases, and 15 bases lay in between. This CDR3 has 16 residues. CDR1 is MDHEN and CDR2 is SYDVKM in the germline V gene.

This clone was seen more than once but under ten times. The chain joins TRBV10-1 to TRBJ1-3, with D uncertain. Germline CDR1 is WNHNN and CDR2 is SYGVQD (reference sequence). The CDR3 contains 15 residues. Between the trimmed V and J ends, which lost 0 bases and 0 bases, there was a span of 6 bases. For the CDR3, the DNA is TGCGCCAGCAGTGAGTCATGGGACTCTGGAAACACCATATATTTT. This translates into CASSESWDSGNTIYF.

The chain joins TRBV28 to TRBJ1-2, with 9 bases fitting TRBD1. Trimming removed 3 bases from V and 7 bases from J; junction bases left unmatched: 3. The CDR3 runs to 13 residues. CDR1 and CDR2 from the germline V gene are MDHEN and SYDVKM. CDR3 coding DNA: TGTGCCAGCAGTTTCCACAGGGGGCCTGGCTACACCTTC. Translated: CASSFHRGPGYTF.

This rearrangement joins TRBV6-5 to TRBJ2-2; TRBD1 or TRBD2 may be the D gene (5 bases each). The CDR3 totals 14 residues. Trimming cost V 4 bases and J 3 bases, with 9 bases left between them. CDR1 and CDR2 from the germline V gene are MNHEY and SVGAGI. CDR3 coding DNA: TGTGCCAGCAGTTTAGGGACCCACACCGGGGAGCTGTTTTTT. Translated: CASSLGTHTGELFF.

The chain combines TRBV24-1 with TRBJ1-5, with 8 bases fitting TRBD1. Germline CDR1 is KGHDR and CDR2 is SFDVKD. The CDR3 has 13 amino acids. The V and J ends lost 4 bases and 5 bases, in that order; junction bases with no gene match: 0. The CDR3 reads CATSETGDQPQHF. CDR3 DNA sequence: TGTGCCACCAGTGAGACAGGGGATCAGCCCCAGCATTTT.

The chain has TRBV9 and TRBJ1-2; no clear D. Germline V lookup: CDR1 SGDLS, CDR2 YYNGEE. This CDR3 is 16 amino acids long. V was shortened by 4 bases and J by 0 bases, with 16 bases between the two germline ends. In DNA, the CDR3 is TGTGCCAGCAGCCCTGTAGGGTCCCTTTCTAACTATGGCTACACCTTC. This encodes CASSPVGSLSNYGYTF. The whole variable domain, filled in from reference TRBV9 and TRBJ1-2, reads DSGVTQTPKHLITATGQRVTLRCSPRSGDLSVYWYQQSLDQGLQFLIQYYNGEERAKGNILERFSAQQFPDLHSELNLSSLELGDSALYFCASSPVGSLSNYGYTFGSGTRLTVV.

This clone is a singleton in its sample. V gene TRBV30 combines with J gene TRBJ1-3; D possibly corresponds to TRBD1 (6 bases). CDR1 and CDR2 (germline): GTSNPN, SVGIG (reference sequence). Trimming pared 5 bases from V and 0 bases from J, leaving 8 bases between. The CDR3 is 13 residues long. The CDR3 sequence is CAWEQGSGNTIYF. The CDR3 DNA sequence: TGTGCCTGGGAACAGGGCTCTGGAAACACCATATATTTT.

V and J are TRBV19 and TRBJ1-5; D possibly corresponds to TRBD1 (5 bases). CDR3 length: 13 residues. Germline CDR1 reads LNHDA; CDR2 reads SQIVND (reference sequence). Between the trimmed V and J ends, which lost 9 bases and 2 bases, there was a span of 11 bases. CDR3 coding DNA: TGTGCCAGCCTCCGGGACCGCAATCAGCCCCAGCATTTT. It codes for CASLRDRNQPQHF.

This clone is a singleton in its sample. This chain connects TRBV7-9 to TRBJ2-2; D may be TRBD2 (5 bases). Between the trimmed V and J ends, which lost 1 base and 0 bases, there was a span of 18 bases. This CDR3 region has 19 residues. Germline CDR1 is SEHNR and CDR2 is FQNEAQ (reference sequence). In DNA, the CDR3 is TGTGCCAGCAGCTTAGTTGTGACTACCATATCTGCGAACACCGGGGAGCTGTTTTTT. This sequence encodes CASSLVVTTISANTGELFF. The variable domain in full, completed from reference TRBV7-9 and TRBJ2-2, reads DTGVSQNPRHKITKRGQNVTFRCDPISEHNRLYWYRQTLGQGPEFLTYFQNEAQLEKSRLLSDRFSAERPKGSFSTLEIQRTEQGDSAMYLCASSLVVTTISANTGELFFGEGSRLTVL.

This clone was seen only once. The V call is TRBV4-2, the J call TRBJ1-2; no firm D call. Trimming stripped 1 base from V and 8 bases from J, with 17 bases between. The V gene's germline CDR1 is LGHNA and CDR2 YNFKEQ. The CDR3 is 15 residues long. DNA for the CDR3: TGTGCCAGCAGCCAAGTTCTCAGAGATCCTATGGGCTACACCTTC. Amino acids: CASSQVLRDPMGYTF.

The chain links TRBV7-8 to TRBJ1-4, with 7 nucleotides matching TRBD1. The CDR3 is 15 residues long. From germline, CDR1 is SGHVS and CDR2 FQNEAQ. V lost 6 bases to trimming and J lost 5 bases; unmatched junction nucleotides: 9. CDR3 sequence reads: CASSFTGTVNEKLFF. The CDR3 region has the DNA TGTGCCAGCAGTTTCACCGGGACAGTGAATGAAAAACTGTTTTTT. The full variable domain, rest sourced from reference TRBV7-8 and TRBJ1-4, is GAGVSQSPRYKVAKRGQDVALRCDPISGHVSLFWYQQALGQGPEFLTYFQNEAQLDKSGLPSDRFFAERPEGSVSTLKIQRTQQEDSAVYLCASSFTGTVNEKLFFGSGTQLSVL.

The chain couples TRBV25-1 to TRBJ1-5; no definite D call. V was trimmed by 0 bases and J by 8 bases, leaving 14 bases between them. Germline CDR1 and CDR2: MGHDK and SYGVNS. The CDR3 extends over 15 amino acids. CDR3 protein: CASSEYGEGLEPQHF. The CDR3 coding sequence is TGTGCCAGCAGTGAATATGGCGAGGGCTTGGAGCCCCAGCATTTT.

CDR3 in DNA: TGTGCCAGCAGTCTCCCGACAGGTTCCTACGAGCAGTACTTC. Amino acid sequence: CASSLPTGSYEQYF. The V gene is TRBV28, the J gene TRBJ2-7, with D possibly matching TRBD1 (6 bases). The CDR3 covers 14 residues. V was clipped by 5 bases and J by 1 base, with 12 bases between them. Germline CDR1 reads MDHEN; CDR2 reads SYDVKM.

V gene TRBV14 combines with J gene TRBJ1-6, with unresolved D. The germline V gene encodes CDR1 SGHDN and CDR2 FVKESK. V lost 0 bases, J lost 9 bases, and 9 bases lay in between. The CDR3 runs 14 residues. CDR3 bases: TGTGCCAGCAGCCAAGAAACGTCTATTTCACCCCTCCACTTT. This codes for CASSQETSISPLHF.

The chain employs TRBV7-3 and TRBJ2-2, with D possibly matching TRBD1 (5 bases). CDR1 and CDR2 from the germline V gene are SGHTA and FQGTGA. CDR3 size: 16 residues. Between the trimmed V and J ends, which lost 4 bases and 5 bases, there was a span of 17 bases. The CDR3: CASSSRRQGETGELFF. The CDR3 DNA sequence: TGTGCCAGCAGCTCAAGGCGGCAGGGCGAGACCGGGGAGCTGTTTTTT. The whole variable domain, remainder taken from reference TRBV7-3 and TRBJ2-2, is GAGVSQTPSNKVTEKGKYVELRCDPISGHTALYWYRQSLGQGPEFLIYFQGTGAADDSGLPNDRFFAVRPEGSVSTLKIQRTERGDSAVYLCASSSRRQGETGELFFGEGSRLTVL.

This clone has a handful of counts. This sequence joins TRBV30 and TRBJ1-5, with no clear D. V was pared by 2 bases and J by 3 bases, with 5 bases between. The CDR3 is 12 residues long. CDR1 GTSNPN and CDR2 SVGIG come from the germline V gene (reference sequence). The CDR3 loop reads CAWSFFNQPQHF. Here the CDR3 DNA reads TGTGCCTGGAGTTTCTTCAATCAGCCCCAGCATTTT.